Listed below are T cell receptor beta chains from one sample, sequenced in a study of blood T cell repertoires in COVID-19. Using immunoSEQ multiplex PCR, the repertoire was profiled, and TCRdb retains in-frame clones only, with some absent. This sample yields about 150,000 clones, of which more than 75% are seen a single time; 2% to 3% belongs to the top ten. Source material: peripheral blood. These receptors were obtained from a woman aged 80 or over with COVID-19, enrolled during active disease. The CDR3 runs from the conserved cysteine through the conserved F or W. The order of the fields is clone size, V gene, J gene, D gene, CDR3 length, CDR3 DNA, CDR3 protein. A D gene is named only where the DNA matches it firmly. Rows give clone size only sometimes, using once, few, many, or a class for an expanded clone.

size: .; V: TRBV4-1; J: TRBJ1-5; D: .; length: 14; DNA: TGCGCCAGCAGCCAAGATTCCCTCAATCAGCCCCAGCATTTT; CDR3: CASSQDSLNQPQHF
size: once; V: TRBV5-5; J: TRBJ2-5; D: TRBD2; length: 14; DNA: TGTGCCAGCAGCCCGGGGGGGCTCGGGAAGACCCAGTACTTC; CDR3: CASSPGGLGKTQYF
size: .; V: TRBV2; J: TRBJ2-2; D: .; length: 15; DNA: TGTGCCAGCAGTAGTTCTCGGTCGAACACCGGGGAGCTGTTTTTT; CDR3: CASSSSRSNTGELFF
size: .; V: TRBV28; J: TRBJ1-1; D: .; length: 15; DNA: TGTGCCACCACACTGCAGTTGTCGGGGGGCCCTGAAGCTTTCTTT; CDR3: CATTLQLSGGPEAFF
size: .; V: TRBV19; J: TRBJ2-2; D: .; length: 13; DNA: TGTGCCAGTAGCCTCGGGATATTCGGGGAGCTGTTTTTT; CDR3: CASSLGIFGELFF
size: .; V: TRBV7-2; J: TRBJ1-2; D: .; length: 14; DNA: TGTGCCAGCAGCGAGACCAGGGCTGGCTATGGCTACACCTTC; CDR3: CASSETRAGYGYTF
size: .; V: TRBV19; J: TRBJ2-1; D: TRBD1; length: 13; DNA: TGTGCCAGTAGTCCAGGGGGCTTGGATGAGCAGTTCTTC; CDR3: CASSPGGLDEQFF
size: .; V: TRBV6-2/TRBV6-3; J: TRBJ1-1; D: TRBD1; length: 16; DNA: TGTGCCAGCAGTTACTCTTCAGGGGGCATACGGACTGAAGCTTTCTTT; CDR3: CASSYSSGGIRTEAFF
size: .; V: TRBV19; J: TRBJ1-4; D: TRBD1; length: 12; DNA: TGTGCCAGTAGTACGGGACAGCTAAAACTGTTTTTT; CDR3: CASSTGQLKLFF
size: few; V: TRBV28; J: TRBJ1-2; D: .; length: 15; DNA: TGTGCCAGCAGTCCAACCCGGTTAGCCCGTGTCCGCTACACCTTC; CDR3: CASSPTRLARVRYTF
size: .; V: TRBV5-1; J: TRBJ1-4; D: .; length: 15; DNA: TGCGCCAGCAGCTTGGTGGGAGAAACTAATGAAAAACTGTTTTTT; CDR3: CASSLVGETNEKLFF
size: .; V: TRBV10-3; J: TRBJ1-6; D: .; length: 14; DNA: TGTGCCATCAGCGGGACACTTACCGGGTCACCCCTCCACTTT; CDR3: CAISGTLTGSPLHF
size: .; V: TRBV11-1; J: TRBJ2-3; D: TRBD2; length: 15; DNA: TGTGCCAGCAGCTTAGGGGTAGCGGGAGCAGATACGCAGTATTTT; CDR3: CASSLGVAGADTQYF
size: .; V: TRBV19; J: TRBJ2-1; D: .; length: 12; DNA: TGTGCCAGTAGTATACGGGCGGGTGAGCAGTTCTTC; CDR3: CASSIRAGEQFF
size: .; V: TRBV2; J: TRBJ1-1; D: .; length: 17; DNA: TGTGCCAGCAGTAAAGGGGTCGTGGTCAGGCTGAACACTGAAGCTTTCTTT; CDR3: CASSKGVVVRLNTEAFF
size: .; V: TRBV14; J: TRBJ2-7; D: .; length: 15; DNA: TGTGCCAGCAGCCAAGTTGGGACACGGGGGGAAAAGCAGTACTTC; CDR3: CASSQVGTRGEKQYF
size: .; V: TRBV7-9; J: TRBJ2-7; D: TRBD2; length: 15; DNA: TGTGCCAGCAGCGTCGGACTAGCGTCGTCTTACGAGCAGTACTTC; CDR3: CASSVGLASSYEQYF
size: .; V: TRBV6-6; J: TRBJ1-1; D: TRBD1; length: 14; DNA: TGTGCCAGCAGTTTGGCAGGACAGGTGGTGGAAGCTTTCTTT; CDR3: CASSLAGQVVEAFF
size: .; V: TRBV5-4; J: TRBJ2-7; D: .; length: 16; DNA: TGTGCCAGCAGCTTAAGCGTCGGCACGAGCTCCTACGAGCAGTACTTC; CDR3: CASSLSVGTSSYEQYF
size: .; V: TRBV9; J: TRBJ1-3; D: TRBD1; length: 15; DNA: TGTGCCAGCAGCCCGACCTCCGGGACAGTCAACACCATATATTTT; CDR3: CASSPTSGTVNTIYF
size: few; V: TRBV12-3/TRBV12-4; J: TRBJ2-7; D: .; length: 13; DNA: TGTGCCAGCAGTAAAACAAGCTCCTACGAGCAGTACTTC; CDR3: CASSKTSSYEQYF
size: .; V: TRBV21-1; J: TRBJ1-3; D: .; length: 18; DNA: TGTGCCAGCAGCAAAGCGGAGAACCCAGGGAGGTCTGGAAACACCATATATTTT; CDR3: CASSKAENPGRSGNTIYF
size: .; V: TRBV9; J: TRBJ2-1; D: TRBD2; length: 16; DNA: TGTGCCAGCAGCGACCAGAGCGGGAGGGTTTCTAATGAGCAGTTCTTC; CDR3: CASSDQSGRVSNEQFF
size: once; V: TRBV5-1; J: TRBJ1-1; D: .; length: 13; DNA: TGCGCCAGCAGCTCCTCGGGTCGGACTGAAGCTTTCTTT; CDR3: CASSSSGRTEAFF
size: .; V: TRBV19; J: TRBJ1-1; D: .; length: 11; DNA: TGTGCCAGTGACGGGGAGGCTGAAGCTTTCTTT; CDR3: CASDGEAEAFF
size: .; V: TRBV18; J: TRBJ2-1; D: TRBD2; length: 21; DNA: TGTGCCAGCTCACCACCGTTCAATAGCGGGAGGGCCAGTTGGAGTTACAATGAGCAGTTCTTC; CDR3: CASSPPFNSGRASWSYNEQFF